This TCR beta chain was obtained from a study of CD8 T cells in ankylosing spondylitis. Study-level points and caveats: The clones that were linked to disease were reported to be significantly enriched in matched synovial fluid samples from ankylosing spondylitis patients. A motif of eight highly homologous TCR beta variants was seen as apparently characteristic of ankylosing spondylitis blood. Both synovial fluid and blood in reactive arthritis had previously been reported to carry some motif variants.

This clonotype was observed a handful of times. Its antigen remains unidentified. Via MiXCR, TCRdb re-called the 5' RACE reads, giving one row per CDR3 protein. Of under 250,000 distinct CDR3 sequences listed, about 11% are singletons. This clonotype was obtained from a male donor with ankylosing spondylitis or in good health (not recorded which). Sequencing input: blood, either unsorted or a sorted T cell fraction (not recorded which).

The CDR3 loop is CASSARSTNEKLFF. The CDR3 coding sequence is TGTGCCAGCAGCGCAAGATCAACTAATGAAAAACTGTTTTTT. The chain couples TRBV7-9 to TRBJ1-4; no clear D. The V gene lost 5 bases and the J gene lost 0 bases, with 7 bases spanning the gap. The CDR3 sequence is 14 residues long. Germline CDR1 and CDR2: SEHNR and FQNEAQ (reference sequence). The whole variable domain, remainder taken from reference TRBV7-9 and TRBJ1-4, is DTGVSQNPRHKITKRGQNVTFRCDPISEHNRLYWYRQTLGQGPEFLTYFQNEAQLEKSRLLSDRFSAERPKGSFSTLEIQRTEQGDSAMYLCASSARSTNEKLFFGSGTQLSVL.